This T cell receptor beta chain was identified during a study of T cell responses to AZD1222 COVID-19 vaccine. Notes on this clone: Its target is not known.

The study, taken as a whole, reports: Repertoire samples came only from after the peak T cell response. At baseline, just five or six AZD1222 recipients tested seropositive. Spike-specific TCR breadth and depth grew following two AZD1222 doses. The span of vaccine-associated CD4 TCRs extended across spike, with dominance at 160-218 and 743-854.

Measured with immunoSEQ multiplex PCR; TCRdb has only the in-frame clones, and not every one. The sample yields some 200,000 clones, approximately 95% seen once. CDR1 is PRHDT, CDR2 FYEKMQ, per germline (reference sequence). This CDR3 spans 16 amino acids. The trim removed 7 bases at V and 3 bases at J, leaving 10 bases unmatched. Sequencing used peripheral blood, obtained on day 0 of AZD1222 vaccination. The J gene is TRBJ2-7, the V gene TRBV13; 12 bases are shared with TRBD2. This sequence originates from an adult in good health. The CDR3 is CASTSRRLAGVYEQYF. The CDR3 DNA follows: TGTGCCAGCACTAGTCGGCGACTAGCGGGGGTCTACGAGCAGTACTTC. The complete variable domain, with remaining parts taken from reference TRBV13 and TRBJ2-7, reads AAGVIQSPRHLIKEKRETATLKCYPIPRHDTVYWYQQGPGQDPQFLISFYEKMQSDKGSIPDRFSAQQFSDYHSELNMSSLELGDSALYFCASTSRRLAGVYEQYFGPGTRLTVT.